These T cell receptor beta chains were read from a single sample in a study of shared clonotypes between healthy human individuals. Sequencing used immunoSEQ multiplex PCR; TCRdb keeps in-frame clones, though not all of them. The table records about 1 million clones, around 76% of them present only once. Sequenced: memory CD4+ T cells sorted from blood. The receptors originated from a young man in good health. Each CDR3 is given with its conserved first and last residue. The D gene is left open where the match is weak. Expanded clones are given a class, and other clones once, few, many or no size at all.

TRBV4-1	.	TRBJ2-7	TRBD2	TGCGCCAGCAGCCAGGGCGGGAGCGTCAACGAGCAGTACTTC	CASSQGGSVNEQYF
TRBV6-6	.	TRBJ1-2	.	TGTGCCAGCAGCTCTCGGGGGGCGGACTATGGCTACACCTTC	CASSSRGADYGYTF
TRBV5-6	.	TRBJ2-5	.	TGTGCCAGCAGCGGAGGGGGCATTTCTCAAGAGACCCAGTACTTC	CASSGGGISQETQYF
TRBV18	.	TRBJ1-2	.	TGTGCCAGCTCACCGGGGTCCTATGGCTACACCTTC	CASSPGSYGYTF
TRBV4-1	many	TRBJ2-5	.	TGCGCCAGCAGCTTAGGCGGGATGGGACTGCAAGAGACCCAGTACTTC	CASSLGGMGLQETQYF
TRBV4-3	.	TRBJ2-3	.	TGCGCCAGCAGCCAAGTGTTGGGAGATACGCAGTATTTT	CASSQVLGDTQYF
TRBV9	.	TRBJ2-7	TRBD2	TGTGCCAGCAGCGCCCAAGCGGGGGGCTACGAGCAGTACTTC	CASSAQAGGYEQYF
TRBV14	.	TRBJ1-1	.	TGTGCCAGCAGCCAAGCTATCGGGAGGGGGGCCCGCAGGACTGAAGCTTTCTTT	CASSQAIGRGARRTEAFF
TRBV7-2	.	TRBJ2-6	TRBD1	TGTGCCAGCAGCCCACGACAGGGGGCATCAGGGGCCAACGTCCTGACTTTC	CASSPRQGASGANVLTF
TRBV7-2	.	TRBJ1-3	TRBD1	TGTGCCAGCAGGCCGGGACAGGGTAACACCATATATTTT	CASRPGQGNTIYF
TRBV7-9	few	TRBJ1-5	.	TGTGCCAGCAGCCCAAGGGGGGTTGGCAATCAGCCCCAGCATTTT	CASSPRGVGNQPQHF
TRBV27	.	TRBJ2-1	.	TGTGCCAGCAGACAGACATATAGCTCCTACAATGAGCAGTTCTTC	CASRQTYSSYNEQFF
TRBV29-1	.	TRBJ1-3	.	TGCAGCGTTGAAGATCCACCCACCATATATTTT	CSVEDPPTIYF
TRBV10-2	.	TRBJ1-6	.	TGCGCCAGCAGTGCACAGGGTACTAATTCACCCCTCCACTTT	CASSAQGTNSPLHF
TRBV6-6	.	TRBJ2-7	.	TGTGCCAGCAGTTACGAGGGGTCCTACGAGCAGTACTTC	CASSYEGSYEQYF
TRBV29-1	.	TRBJ2-7	.	TGCAGCGTTGAGGCTTTTCGGCGGGGCGGCGAGCAGTACTTC	CSVEAFRRGGEQYF
TRBV6-5	.	TRBJ1-6	.	TGTGCCAGCAGCCCGACACGTCGGGGTAATTCACCCCTCCACTTT	CASSPTRRGNSPLHF
TRBV28	few	TRBJ1-5	.	TGTGCCAGCAGTTGGCAGCTTCAGCCCCAGCATTTT	CASSWQLQPQHF
TRBV2	few	TRBJ1-6	.	TGTGCCAGCAGGGAAGTAGAAAATTCACCCCTCCACTTT	CASREVENSPLHF
TRBV18	.	TRBJ1-1	.	TGTGCCAGCGCAAATTCGGAAAAAACTGAAGCTTTCTTT	CASANSEKTEAFF
TRBV7-2	.	TRBJ2-5	.	TGTGCCAGCAGCTCCCACGGGGGCGAACAAGAGACCCAGTACTTC	CASSSHGGEQETQYF
TRBV5-4	.	TRBJ2-3	TRBD2	TGTGCCAGCAGTTGGACGGGAGGGGCGAGAAGCACAGATACGCAGTATTTT	CASSWTGGARSTDTQYF
TRBV18	many	TRBJ2-5	TRBD2	TGTGCCAGCTCCCCCAGCGGGAGAAGTTTGGAGACCCAGTACTTC	CASSPSGRSLETQYF
TRBV6-6	.	TRBJ2-1	.	TGTGCCAGCACCCTAACGGGGAATGAGCAGTTCTTC	CASTLTGNEQFF
TRBV4-1	.	TRBJ2-7	.	TGCGCCAGCAGCCAACCCCTTGGAACCTACGAGCAGTACTTC	CASSQPLGTYEQYF
TRBV5-4	.	TRBJ2-1	TRBD2	TGTGCCAGCAGCTTGGCTAGCGGGAGCTACAATGAGCAGTTCTTC	CASSLASGSYNEQFF
TRBV18	.	TRBJ2-7	.	.	CASSTLGSADEQYF
TRBV30	.	TRBJ1-4	TRBD1	TGTGCCTGGGAGACAGGGGGAGGTGAAAAACTGTTTTTT	CAWETGGGEKLFF
TRBV5-6	.	TRBJ1-2	.	TGTGCCAGCAGCTTGGGGAGGTTAGGCTATGGCTACACCTTC	CASSLGRLGYGYTF
TRBV5-1	.	TRBJ2-2	.	TGCGCCAGCAGCTTGGAAGCTCCCGGGCAGGGCAAGGCCGGGGAGCTGTTTTTT	CASSLEAPGQGKAGELFF
TRBV25-1	few	TRBJ1-2	TRBD1	TGTGCCAGCAGGGGACAGGGTGGGGAGGCTAACTATGGCTACACCTTC	CASRGQGGEANYGYTF
TRBV28	.	TRBJ1-5	TRBD1	TGTGCCAGCAGTCCGGACAGGGTCAAGAGAAAAGGGAGCAATCAGCCCCAGCATTTT	CASSPDRVKRKGSNQPQHF
TRBV13	once	TRBJ2-7	TRBD1	TGTGCCAGCAGCCCGGGACAGGGTGTCGACGAGCAGTACTTC	CASSPGQGVDEQYF
TRBV29-1	few	TRBJ1-2	.	TGCAGCGTTGGAGCAGGGTTTGGCTACACCTTC	CSVGAGFGYTF
TRBV30	.	TRBJ1-1	.	TGTGCCTGTAAGATGACGGGGGCGAACACTGAAGCTTTCTTT	CACKMTGANTEAFF
TRBV6-6	.	TRBJ2-2	.	TGTGCCAGCAGGCCGGGAACCCCCACCGGGGAGCTGTTTTTT	CASRPGTPTGELFF
TRBV7-2	.	TRBJ2-1	TRBD1	TGTGCCAGCAGCTTAGTCTTGGGGACAGGGGGCGATGAGCAGTTCTTC	CASSLVLGTGGDEQFF
TRBV7-3	.	TRBJ2-3	TRBD2	TGTGCCAGCAGCTCGCTAGCGGGGGGGACCACAGATACGCAGTATTTT	CASSSLAGGTTDTQYF
TRBV4-1	.	TRBJ2-7	.	TGCGCCAGCAGCCAAGAAGGACACAACTACGAGCAGTACTTC	CASSQEGHNYEQYF
TRBV5-6	.	TRBJ1-1	TRBD1	TGTGCCAGCAGATTGGACAGGACGAACACTGAAGCTTTCTTT	CASRLDRTNTEAFF
TRBV6-5	.	TRBJ2-3	TRBD2	TGTGCCAGCAGTTTAGCGGGATACAGCACAGATACGCAGTATTTT	CASSLAGYSTDTQYF